Following are 17 T cell receptor beta chains from one sample sequenced in a study of blood T cell repertoires in COVID-19. TCRdb's table, derived via immunoSEQ multiplex PCR, lists solely in-frame clones and lacks some. The repertoire holds under 250,000 clones, approximately 85% seen once, with more than 2% in the top ten. Material: peripheral blood. The source is a woman in her seventies with COVID-19, enrolled during active disease.

This clone appeared a few times. The chain uses TRBV6-5 and TRBJ2-1; TRBD2 matches at 12 bases. Germline V gives CDR1 MNHEY, CDR2 SVGAGI. The CDR3 runs 15 residues. Unmatched junction bases numbered 7, after V lost 5 bases and J lost 8 bases. CDR3 DNA sequence: TGTGCCAGCAGTCACCTAGCGGGAGGGAGTGATGAGCAGTTCTTC. As protein: CASSHLAGGSDEQFF.

About this clone: Its ends do not fully match the called genes, so a read error is possible. V gene TRBV7-7 combines with J gene TRBJ2-5, with 10 bases aligning to TRBD1. CDR3 size: 16 residues. Germline loops: CDR1 SSHAT, CDR2 FNYEAQ (reference sequence). Written as DNA, the CDR3 is TGTGCTAGCAGCATCGGACAGGGGGGTCCCCAAGAGACCCAGTACTTC. It specifies CASSIGQGGPQETQYF.

This clone was counted a single time. V and J are TRBV4-2 and TRBJ1-2; 11 positions match TRBD1. V lost 4 bases, J lost 4 bases, and 8 bases stayed unmatched. The germline gives CDR1 LGHNA, CDR2 YNFKEQ. CDR3 length equals 16 residues. The CDR3 DNA reads TGTGCCAGCAGCCCTTCCGGACAGGGGGCTTTCTATGGCTACACCTTC. This sequence encodes CASSPSGQGAFYGYTF.

This chain joins TRBV15 and TRBJ2-2; D is ambiguous. Trimming took off 1 base at V and 0 bases at J, with 12 bases between the two ends. This CDR3 spans 17 amino acids. Germline V gene sequence: CDR1 LNHNV, CDR2 YYDKDF (reference sequence). CDR3 coding DNA: TGTGCCACCAGCAGAGCCTTGACAAGTTCGAACACCGGGGAGCTGTTTTTT. Translation: CATSRALTSSNTGELFF.

The chain combines TRBV9 with TRBJ2-1; D gene ambiguous. Germline V lookup: CDR1 SGDLS, CDR2 YYNGEE. CDR3 size: 11 residues. The ends were cut back, 2 bases at V and 7 bases at J, with 4 bases in the middle. For the CDR3, the DNA is TGTGCCAGCAGCGTTACTAATGAGCAGTTCTTC. Protein: CASSVTNEQFF.

This sequence joins TRBV12-5 and TRBJ2-7; D possibly corresponds to TRBD2 (5 bases). The CDR3 totals 12 residues. Trimming pared 4 bases from V and 2 bases from J, leaving 6 bases between. Germline assignment: CDR1 LGHNT and CDR2 FRNRAP. The CDR3 is CASGSGTYEQYF. CDR3 in DNA: TGTGCTAGTGGTTCGGGGACCTACGAGCAGTACTTC.

V gene TRBV5-1 combines with J gene TRBJ1-2, with TRBD1 matching 8 bases. Germline V gene data show CDR1 as SGHRS and CDR2 as YFSETQ. Losses at the gene ends were 4 bases for V and 4 bases for J; bases not matched to a gene: 6. This CDR3 is 14 amino acids long. The CDR3 loop reads CASSVSGGVYGYTF. The CDR3 DNA is TGCGCCAGCAGCGTCTCAGGGGGCGTCTATGGCTACACCTTC. The variable domain in full, with the rest retrieved from reference TRBV5-1 and TRBJ1-2, is KAGVTQTPRYLIKTRGQQVTLSCSPISGHRSVSWYQQTPGQGLQFLFEYFSETQRNKGNFPGRFSGRQFSNSRSEMNVSTLELGDSALYLCASSVSGGVYGYTFGSGTRLTVV.

This chain links TRBV7-2 with TRBJ2-7; 8 bases line up with TRBD1. Losses at the gene ends were 5 bases for V and 1 base for J; bases not matched to a gene: 4. The germline gives CDR1 SGHTA, CDR2 FQGNSA. This CDR3 is 14 amino acids long. In nucleotides, the CDR3 is TGTGCCAGCAGCGTCGACAGGGGTTCCTACGAGCAGTACTTC. The encoded protein is CASSVDRGSYEQYF.

This clone was observed once. The chain combines TRBV19 with TRBJ1-6, with TRBD1 matching 9 bases. V was clipped by 4 bases and J by 6 bases; unmatched bases: 4. CDR1 and CDR2 from the germline V gene are LNHDA and SQIVND (reference sequence). CDR3 length equals 15 residues. CDR3 sequence: CASSNNRGLNSPLHF. CDR3 DNA: TGTGCCAGTAGTAACAACAGGGGGCTTAATTCACCCCTCCACTTT.

This chain uses TRBV29-1 with TRBJ1-2, with D uncertain. Germline V gene lookup returns CDR1 SQVTM and CDR2 ANQGSEA. The CDR3 is 12 residues long. The germline V and J ends were trimmed by 2 bases and 0 bases, with 4 bases remaining between them. In DNA, the CDR3 is TGCAGCGTTGAATCTCCTAACTATGGCTACACCTTC. Translating it yields CSVESPNYGYTF.

This rearrangement joins TRBV18 to TRBJ1-6; a possible D gene is TRBD1 (5 bases). Trimming pared 5 bases from V and 8 bases from J, leaving 16 bases between. Germline-derived CDR1 and CDR2 are KGHSH and LQKENI. The CDR3 has 15 residues. Written as DNA, the CDR3 is TGTGCCAGCTCATTTAAAGGGGATGCAGATTCACCCCTCCACTTT. Translation: CASSFKGDADSPLHF.

Concerning this clone itself: The identical CDR3 is also encoded by other nucleotide sequences in the sample. This sequence joins TRBV7-3 and TRBJ2-3, with 11 bases lining up with TRBD1. The V gene end was trimmed by 5 bases and the J gene end by 4 bases; junction bases not matched to a gene: 2. CDR1 is SGHTA and CDR2 is FQGTGA in the germline V gene. The CDR3 loop spans 14 amino acids. The CDR3 sequence: CASSRTGGADTQYF. The DNA of the CDR3 is TGTGCCAGCAGCCGGACAGGGGGCGCAGATACGCAGTATTTT.

V and J are TRBV19 and TRBJ1-2; D is perhaps TRBD1 (6 bases). Germline V CDR1 and CDR2: LNHDA, SQIVND (reference sequence). The V end was cut by 4 bases, the J end by 4 bases, with 19 bases between. There are 16 residues in the CDR3. The CDR3 loop reads CASSTQDRLVFYGYTF. The DNA for the CDR3 is TGTGCCAGTAGTACCCAGGACAGATTAGTTTTCTATGGCTACACCTTC.

This clone has more than one count but fewer than ten. The V and J genes are TRBV5-1 and TRBJ1-1; TRBD1 aligns across 9 bases. The CDR3 totals 17 residues. V was pared by 2 bases and J by 1 base, with 9 bases of the junction left unmatched. Germline assignment: CDR1 SGHRS and CDR2 YFSETQ. The CDR3: CASSFHRGQGANTEAFF. The CDR3 nucleotides are TGCGCCAGCAGCTTCCATAGGGGACAGGGAGCGAACACTGAAGCTTTCTTT. Combining the CDR3 with reference TRBV5-1 and TRBJ1-1 gives the whole variable domain KAGVTQTPRYLIKTRGQQVTLSCSPISGHRSVSWYQQTPGQGLQFLFEYFSETQRNKGNFPGRFSGRQFSNSRSEMNVSTLELGDSALYLCASSFHRGQGANTEAFFGQGTRLTVV.

The chain couples TRBV9 to TRBJ2-3, with TRBD2 matching over 9 bases. The germline gives CDR1 SGDLS, CDR2 YYNGEE. This CDR3 is built from 16 residues. V shed 1 base and J 9 bases; nucleotides not matched to a gene: 12. CDR3: CASSVRATSGDDTQYF. DNA of the CDR3: TGTGCCAGCAGCGTAAGGGCGACTAGCGGAGACGACACGCAGTATTTT.

This clone was counted a few times. The chain joins TRBV5-6 to TRBJ1-1; the D is unclear. V was clipped by 6 bases and J by 0 bases, with 15 bases between them. In germline, CDR1 is SGHDT, CDR2 YYEEEE. The CDR3 has 15 amino acids. CDR3 in DNA: TGTGCCAGCAAGGAGCAAGGCAATATGAACACTGAAGCTTTCTTT. This encodes CASKEQGNMNTEAFF. Based on the CDR3 plus reference TRBV5-6 and TRBJ1-1, the full variable domain is DAGVTQSPTHLIKTRGQQVTLRCSPKSGHDTVSWYQQALGQGPQFIFQYYEEEERQRGNFPDRFSGHQFPNYSSELNVNALLLGDSALYLCASKEQGNMNTEAFFGQGTRLTVV.

A note on this clone: One end of the junction is discordant with germline, which a read error may explain. The rearrangement links TRBV4-3 to TRBJ2-5; 13 bases line up with TRBD2. CDR1 and CDR2 from the germline V gene are LGHNA and YSLEER. The CDR3 has 15 residues. This chain's CDR3 is CASSHGLAGDLRIDF. For the CDR3, the DNA is TGCGCCAGCAGCCACGGACTAGCGGGAGACCTCCGGATTGACTTC.